This T cell receptor (beta chain) was recovered during a study of T-cell reconstitution after alpha-beta-depleted transplantation in children. Of note for this clonotype: Its antigen is currently unknown.

The CDR3 spans 13 residues. The ends were cut back, 3 bases at V and 6 bases at J, with 15 bases in the middle. Germline values: CDR1 SQVTM, CDR2 ANQGSEA. A TCRbeta library incorporating unique molecular identifiers was prepared. TCRdb called the PCR reads again in MiXCR, with one record for every CDR3 protein. The table has approximately 800,000 distinct CDR3 sequences, 16% seen once; the top ten hold approximately 5%. Overall study results and limits: Diversity and T-cell counts at one year after transplant derived mostly from new T cells. Surviving recipient T cells and thymic progenitors produced the high day-60 TCRbeta diversity seen in some patients. Reported findings indicate that, about two months after transplant, alpha-beta T cells came from several hundred expanded clones, which were derived from non-depleted graft cells.

Material: PBMCs, mostly from graft donor cells, obtained 360 days after TCRalphabeta/CD19-depleted stem cell transplant. This TCR derives from a male patient younger than 18 who had a stem cell transplant for acute lymphoblastic leukemia, so the T cells may come from the graft donor. V usage is TRBV29-1 and J usage is TRBJ2-7, with a possible D match to TRBD1 (6 bases). CDR3 bases: TGCAGCGTTGATAGTCAGGGGATGGTCGAGCAGTACTTC. Its protein product is CSVDSQGMVEQYF.